This TCR beta chain emerged from a study of beta chain features in type 1 diabetes. A word on this clone: Antigen specificity is unknown.

Expressed TCRB transcripts were sequenced, since all the RNA that had been isolated was reverse transcribed. Clones were sequenced by immunoSEQ multiplex PCR, and TCRdb holds only the in-frame ones, with some missing. Counted here are fewer than 250,000 clones, about 63% occurring once; the ten biggest clones make up around 0.05%. V was shortened by 6 bases and J by 0 bases, with 8 bases between the two germline ends. Germline V CDR1 and CDR2: SQVTM, ANQGSEA. This CDR3 has 12 amino acids. General study findings and limits: cDNA-based sequencing might over-represent cells highly expressing TCR.

The V gene is TRBV29-1, the J gene TRBJ1-1; no firm D call. The receptor was isolated from a man aged 30 to 45 in good health. Sequencing was done on a sample of naive CD4+ T cells from blood. Written as DNA, the CDR3 is TGCAGCGTCTCGTTGATGAACACTGAAGCTTTCTTT. Residues: CSVSLMNTEAFF.